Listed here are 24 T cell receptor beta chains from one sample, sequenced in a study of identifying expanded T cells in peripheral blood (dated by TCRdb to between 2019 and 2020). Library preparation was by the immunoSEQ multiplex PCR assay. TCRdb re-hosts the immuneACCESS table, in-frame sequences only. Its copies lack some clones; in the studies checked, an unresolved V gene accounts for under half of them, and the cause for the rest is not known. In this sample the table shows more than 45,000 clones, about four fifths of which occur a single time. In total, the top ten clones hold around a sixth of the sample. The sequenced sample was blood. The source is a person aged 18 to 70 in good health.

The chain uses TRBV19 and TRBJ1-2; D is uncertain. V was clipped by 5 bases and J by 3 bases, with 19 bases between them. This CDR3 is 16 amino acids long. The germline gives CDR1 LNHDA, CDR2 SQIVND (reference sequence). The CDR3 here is CASSPSARGGDYGYTF. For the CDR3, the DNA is TGTGCCAGTAGTCCCTCGGCCCGAGGCGGAGACTATGGCTACACCTTC.

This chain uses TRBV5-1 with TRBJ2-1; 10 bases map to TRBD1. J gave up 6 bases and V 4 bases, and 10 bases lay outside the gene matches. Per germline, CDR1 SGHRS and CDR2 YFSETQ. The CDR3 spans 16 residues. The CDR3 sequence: CASSDRTGGSINEQFF. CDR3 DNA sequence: TGCGCCAGCAGCGATAGGACAGGGGGTTCGATCAATGAGCAGTTCTTC.

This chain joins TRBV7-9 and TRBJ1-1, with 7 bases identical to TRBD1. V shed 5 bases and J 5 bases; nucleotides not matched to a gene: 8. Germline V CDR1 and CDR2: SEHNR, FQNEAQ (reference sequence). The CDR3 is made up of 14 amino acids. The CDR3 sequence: CASSPRTGDTEAFF. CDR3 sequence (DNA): TGTGCCAGCAGCCCCAGAACAGGGGATACTGAAGCTTTCTTT.

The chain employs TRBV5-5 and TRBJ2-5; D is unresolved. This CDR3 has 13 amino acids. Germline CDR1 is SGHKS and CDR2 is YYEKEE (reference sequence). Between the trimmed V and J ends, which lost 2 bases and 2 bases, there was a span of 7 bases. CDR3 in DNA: TGTGCCAGCAGCTTCAGTAAACAAGAGACCCAGTACTTC. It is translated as CASSFSKQETQYF. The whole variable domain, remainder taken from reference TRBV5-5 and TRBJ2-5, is DAGVTQSPTHLIKTRGQQVTLRCSPISGHKSVSWYQQVLGQGPQFIFQYYEKEERGRGNFPDRFSARQFPNYSSELNVNALLLGDSALYLCASSFSKQETQYFGPGTRLLVL.

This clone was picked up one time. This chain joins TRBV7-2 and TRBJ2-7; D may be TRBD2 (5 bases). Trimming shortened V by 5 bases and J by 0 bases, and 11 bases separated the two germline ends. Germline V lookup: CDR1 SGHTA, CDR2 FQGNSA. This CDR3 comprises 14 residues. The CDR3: CASSPAVSSYEQYF. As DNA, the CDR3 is TGTGCCAGCAGCCCAGCGGTCAGCTCCTACGAGCAGTACTTC.

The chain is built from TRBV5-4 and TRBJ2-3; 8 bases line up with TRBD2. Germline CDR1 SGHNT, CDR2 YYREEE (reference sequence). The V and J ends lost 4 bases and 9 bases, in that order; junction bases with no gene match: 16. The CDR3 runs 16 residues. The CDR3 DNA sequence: TGTGCCAGCAGCAATACCCCGGGACTAGAGAGAAGCACGCAGTATTTT. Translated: CASSNTPGLERSTQYF.

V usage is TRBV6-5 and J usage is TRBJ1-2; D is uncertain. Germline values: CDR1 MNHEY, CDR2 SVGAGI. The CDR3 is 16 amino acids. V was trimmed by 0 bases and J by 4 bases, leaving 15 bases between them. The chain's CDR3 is CASSYSPSQLFYGYTF. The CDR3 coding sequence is TGTGCCAGCAGTTACTCGCCCTCTCAACTATTCTATGGCTACACCTTC.

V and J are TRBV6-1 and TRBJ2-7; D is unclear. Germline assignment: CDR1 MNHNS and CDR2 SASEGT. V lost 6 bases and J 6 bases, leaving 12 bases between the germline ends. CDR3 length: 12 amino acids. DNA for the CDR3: TGTGCCAGCAGCATTGCTAGAGCCGAGCAGTACGTC. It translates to CASSIARAEQYV.

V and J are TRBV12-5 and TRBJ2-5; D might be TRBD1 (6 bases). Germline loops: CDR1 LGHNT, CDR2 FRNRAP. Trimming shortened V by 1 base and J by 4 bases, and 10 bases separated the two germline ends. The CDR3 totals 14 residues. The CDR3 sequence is CASGLDAGAETQYF. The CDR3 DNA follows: TGTGCTAGTGGTTTGGATGCAGGGGCAGAGACCCAGTACTTC.

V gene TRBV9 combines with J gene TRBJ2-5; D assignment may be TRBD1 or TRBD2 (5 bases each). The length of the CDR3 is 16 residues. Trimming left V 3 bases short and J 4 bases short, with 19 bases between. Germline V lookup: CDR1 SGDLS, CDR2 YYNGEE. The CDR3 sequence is CASSAYGGSGTETQYF. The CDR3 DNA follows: TGTGCCAGCAGCGCGTACGGTGGATCCGGGACAGAGACCCAGTACTTC.

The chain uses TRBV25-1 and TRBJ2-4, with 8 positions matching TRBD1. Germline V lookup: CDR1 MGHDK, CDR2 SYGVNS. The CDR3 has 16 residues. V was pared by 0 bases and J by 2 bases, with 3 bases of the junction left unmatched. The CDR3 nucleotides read TGTGCCAGCAGTGAATATGGACAGGGCACCAAAAACATTCAGTACTTC. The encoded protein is CASSEYGQGTKNIQYF.

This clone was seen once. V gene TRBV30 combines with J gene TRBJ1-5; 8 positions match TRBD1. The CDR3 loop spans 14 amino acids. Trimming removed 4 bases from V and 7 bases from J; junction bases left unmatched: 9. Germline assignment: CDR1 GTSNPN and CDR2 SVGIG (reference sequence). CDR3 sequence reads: CAWNKNRGFQPQHF. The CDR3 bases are TGTGCCTGGAACAAAAACAGGGGGTTCCAGCCCCAGCATTTT.

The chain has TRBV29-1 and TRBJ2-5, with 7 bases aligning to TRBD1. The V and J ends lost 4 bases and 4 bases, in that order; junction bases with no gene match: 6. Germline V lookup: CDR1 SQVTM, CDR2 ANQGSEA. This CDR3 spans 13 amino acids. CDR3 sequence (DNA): TGCAGCGTTGTCAGGGGGAGTATAGAGACCCAGTACTTC. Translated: CSVVRGSIETQYF.

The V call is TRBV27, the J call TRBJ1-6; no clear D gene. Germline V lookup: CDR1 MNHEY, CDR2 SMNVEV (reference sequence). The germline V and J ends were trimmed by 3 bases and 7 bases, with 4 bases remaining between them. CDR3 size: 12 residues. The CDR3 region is CASSFWNSPLHF. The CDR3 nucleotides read TGTGCCAGCAGTTTTTGGAATTCACCCCTCCACTTT.

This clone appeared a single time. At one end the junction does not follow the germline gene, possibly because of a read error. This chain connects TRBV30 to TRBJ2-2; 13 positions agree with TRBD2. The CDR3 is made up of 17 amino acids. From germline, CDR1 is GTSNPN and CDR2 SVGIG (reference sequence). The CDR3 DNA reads TGTGTCTGGAGTGGGTGGACTAGCGGGAGAAAGGTCGGGGAGCTGTTTTTT. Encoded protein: CVWSGWTSGRKVGELFF.

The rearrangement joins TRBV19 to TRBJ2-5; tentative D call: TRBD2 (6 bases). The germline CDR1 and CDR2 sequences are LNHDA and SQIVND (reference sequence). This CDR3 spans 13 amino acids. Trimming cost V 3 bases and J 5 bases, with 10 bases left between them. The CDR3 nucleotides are TGTGCCAGTAGTATGACCGGGACTGAGACCCAGTACTTC. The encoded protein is CASSMTGTETQYF.

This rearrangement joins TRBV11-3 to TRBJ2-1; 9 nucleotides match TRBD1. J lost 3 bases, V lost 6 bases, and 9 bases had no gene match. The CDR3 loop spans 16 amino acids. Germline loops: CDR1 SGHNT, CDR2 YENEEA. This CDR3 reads CASRPRQGDSYNEQFF. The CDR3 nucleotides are TGTGCCAGCAGACCGAGACAGGGGGATAGCTACAATGAGCAGTTCTTC.

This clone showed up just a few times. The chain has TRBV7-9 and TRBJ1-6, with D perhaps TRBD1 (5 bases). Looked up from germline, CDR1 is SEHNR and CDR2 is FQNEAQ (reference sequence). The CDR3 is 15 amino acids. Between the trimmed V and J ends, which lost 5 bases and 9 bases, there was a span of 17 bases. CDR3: CASSLLGQGGSPLHF. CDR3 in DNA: TGTGCCAGCAGCCTTTTAGGACAAGGAGGTTCACCCCTCCACTTT.

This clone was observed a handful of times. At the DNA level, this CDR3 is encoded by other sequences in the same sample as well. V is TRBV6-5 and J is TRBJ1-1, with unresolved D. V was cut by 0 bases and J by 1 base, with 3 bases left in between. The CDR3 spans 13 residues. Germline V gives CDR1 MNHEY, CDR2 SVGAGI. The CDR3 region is CASSYSQNTEAFF. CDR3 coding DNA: TGTGCCAGCAGTTACTCACAGAACACTGAAGCTTTCTTT.

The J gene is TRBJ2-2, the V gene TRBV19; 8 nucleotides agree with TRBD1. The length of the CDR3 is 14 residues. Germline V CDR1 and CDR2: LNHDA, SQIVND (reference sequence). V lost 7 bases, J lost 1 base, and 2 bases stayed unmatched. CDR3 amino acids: CASTRGRNTGELFF. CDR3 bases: TGTGCCAGTACCAGGGGGCGGAACACCGGGGAGCTGTTTTTT. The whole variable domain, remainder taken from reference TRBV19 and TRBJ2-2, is DGGITQSPKYLFRKEGQNVTLSCEQNLNHDAMYWYRQDPGQGLRLIYYSQIVNDFQKGDIAEGYSVSREKKESFPLTVTSAQKNPTAFYLCASTRGRNTGELFFGEGSRLTVL.

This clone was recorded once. The CDR3 is CASRPGGHYGYTF. The CDR3 DNA reads as TGTGCCAGCAGACCAGGGGGTCACTATGGCTACACCTTC. The chain combines TRBV28 with TRBJ1-2; 7 nucleotides match TRBD1. Germline loops: CDR1 MDHEN, CDR2 SYDVKM. This CDR3 has 13 amino acids. Germline trimming cut 6 bases from V and 3 bases from J; bases unmatched to any gene: 4.

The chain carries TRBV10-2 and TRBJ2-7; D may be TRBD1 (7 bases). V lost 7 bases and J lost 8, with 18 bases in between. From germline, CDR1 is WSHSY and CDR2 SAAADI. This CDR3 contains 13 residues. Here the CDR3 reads CASKTGEAEKQYV. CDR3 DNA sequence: TGCGCCAGCAAAACAGGGGAGGCCGAGAAGCAGTACGTC.

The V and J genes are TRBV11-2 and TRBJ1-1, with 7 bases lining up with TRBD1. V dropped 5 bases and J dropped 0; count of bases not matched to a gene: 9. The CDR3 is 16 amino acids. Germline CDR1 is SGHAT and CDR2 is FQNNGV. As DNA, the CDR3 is TGTGCCAGCAGCACCCGGGGGGGACAGATGAACACTGAAGCTTTCTTT. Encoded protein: CASSTRGGQMNTEAFF.

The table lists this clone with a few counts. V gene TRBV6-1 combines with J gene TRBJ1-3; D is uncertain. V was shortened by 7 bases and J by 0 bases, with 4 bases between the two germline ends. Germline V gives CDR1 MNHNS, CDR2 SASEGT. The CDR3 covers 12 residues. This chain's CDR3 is CASTSSGNTIYF. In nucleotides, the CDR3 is TGTGCCAGCACTAGCTCTGGAAACACCATATATTTT.